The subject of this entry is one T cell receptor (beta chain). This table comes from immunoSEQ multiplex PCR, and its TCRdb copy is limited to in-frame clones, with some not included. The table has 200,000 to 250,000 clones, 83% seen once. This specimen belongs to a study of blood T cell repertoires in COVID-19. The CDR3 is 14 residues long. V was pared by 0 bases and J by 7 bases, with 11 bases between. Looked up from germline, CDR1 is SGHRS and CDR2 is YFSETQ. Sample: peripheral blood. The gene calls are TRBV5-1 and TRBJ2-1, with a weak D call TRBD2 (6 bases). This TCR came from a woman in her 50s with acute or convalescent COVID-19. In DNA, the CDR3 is TGCGCCAGCAGCTTGGAGGTGGGGAGGAATGAGCAGTTCTTC. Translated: CASSLEVGRNEQFF.